These 6 T cell receptor beta chains were sequenced from one sample in a study of shared clonotypes between healthy human individuals. Clones were sequenced by immunoSEQ multiplex PCR, and TCRdb holds only the in-frame ones, with some missing. The sample holds 2 million to 2.5 million clones, approximately 95% seen once. The sample was naive CD4+ T cells from PBMCs. As for subset: CD45RA+ positively selected. Every receptor here comes from a man younger than 35 in good health. Some clones in this sample may be carry-over from other donors' samples.

The genes are TRBV6-6 and TRBJ2-7; tentatively, D is TRBD2 (5 bases). V was pared by 2 bases and J by 4 bases, with 12 bases between. Germline-derived CDR1 and CDR2 are MNHNY and SVGAGI (reference sequence). This CDR3 spans 14 amino acids. CDR3 nucleotides: TGTGCCAGCAGTTACCTAGCTTGGGGATACGAGCAGTACTTC. It yields the protein CASSYLAWGYEQYF.

The chain carries TRBV10-1 and TRBJ2-5; 13 positions agree with TRBD2. The length of the CDR3 is 16 residues. The germline CDR1 and CDR2 sequences are WNHNN and SYGVQD (reference sequence). With 5 bases clipped from V and 4 bases from J, the junction kept 7 bases outside the gene matches. The CDR3 DNA is TGCGCCAGCAGTTCGGGACGACTAGCGGGAGGAGAGACCCAGTACTTC. Residues: CASSSGRLAGGETQYF.

The rearrangement uses TRBV28 and TRBJ1-3; D not certain. CDR1 and CDR2 from the germline V gene are MDHEN and SYDVKM. CDR3 length: 13 amino acids. The germline V and J ends were trimmed by 5 bases and 9 bases, with 14 bases remaining between them. In DNA, the CDR3 is TGTGCCAGCAGTGCCTACCTCCCCGGCACCATATATTTT. Translating gives CASSAYLPGTIYF.

The rearrangement links TRBV5-1 to TRBJ2-5, with 7 bases fitting TRBD1. CDR3 length equals 16 residues. J lost 2 bases, V lost 1 base, and 8 bases had no gene match. In germline, CDR1 is SGHRS, CDR2 YFSETQ. The CDR3 region has the DNA TGCGCCAGCAGCTTGAGTCGACAGGGCGCTCAAGAGACCCAGTACTTC. Protein: CASSLSRQGAQETQYF.

The chain uses TRBV30 and TRBJ1-5, with D perhaps matching TRBD1 (6 bases). Trimming pared 2 bases from V and 6 bases from J, leaving 17 bases between. This CDR3 region has 15 residues. CDR1 and CDR2 from the germline V gene are GTSNPN and SVGIG (reference sequence). CDR3 in DNA: TGTGCCTGGAGTTCTCAGGGGTTGGAATCTCAGCCCCAGCATTTT. Translating gives CAWSSQGLESQPQHF.

The rearrangement joins TRBV27 to TRBJ2-2; D unresolved. The CDR3 is made up of 15 amino acids. Germline values: CDR1 MNHEY, CDR2 SMNVEV (reference sequence). V was pared by 6 bases and J by 7 bases, with 18 bases between. This CDR3 reads CASRRESRAGGELFF. DNA of the CDR3: TGTGCCAGCAGACGCGAATCTCGGGCAGGCGGGGAGCTGTTTTTT.